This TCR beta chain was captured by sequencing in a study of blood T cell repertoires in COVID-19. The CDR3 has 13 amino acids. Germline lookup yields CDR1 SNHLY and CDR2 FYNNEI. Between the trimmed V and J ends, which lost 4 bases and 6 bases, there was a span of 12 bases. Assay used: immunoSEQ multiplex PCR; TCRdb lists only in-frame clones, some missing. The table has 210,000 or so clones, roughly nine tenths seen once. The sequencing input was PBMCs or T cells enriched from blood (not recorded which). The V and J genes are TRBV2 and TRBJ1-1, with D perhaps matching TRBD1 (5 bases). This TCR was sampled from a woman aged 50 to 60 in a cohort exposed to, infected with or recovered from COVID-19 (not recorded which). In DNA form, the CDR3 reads TGTGCCAGCAGTGTCACAGGTCTGGCTGAAGCTTTCTTT. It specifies CASSVTGLAEAFF.